The 3 T cell receptor beta chains below were found in one sample sequenced in a study of T cell repertoires in cytomegalovirus infection. MiXCR was run by TCRdb on the reads, yielding one entry per CDR3 protein. Among about 160,000 distinct CDR3 sequences listed, about 22% were seen once. What these receptors recognize is not known. The sequenced sample was CD8+ T cells from cultured PBMCs, obtained from culture after CMV antigen stimulation. The receptors here all came from a human donor in good health (CMV status not recorded). Some clones in this sample may be carry-over from other donors' samples.

The rearrangement uses TRBV4-1 and TRBJ1-4, with TRBD1 matching over 7 bases. CDR1 is MGHRA, CDR2 YSYEKL, per germline. The CDR3 spans 15 residues. V lost 0 bases, J lost 6 bases, and 4 bases stayed unmatched. The CDR3 spells CASSQDEGADEKLFF. In nucleotides, the CDR3 is TGCGCCAGCAGCCAAGATGAGGGGGCGGATGAAAAACTGTTTTTT.

V is TRBV6-2 or TRBV6-3 and J is TRBJ2-5; the D gene is possibly TRBD1 (6 bases). Trimming stripped 0 bases from V and 5 bases from J, with 13 bases between. The CDR3 is made up of 15 amino acids. Germline-derived CDR1 and CDR2 are MNHEY and SVGEGT. Written as DNA, the CDR3 is TGTGCCAGCAGTTACTCGTGGCAGGGGTCGGAGACCCAGTACTTC. Amino acids: CASSYSWQGSETQYF.

This clonotype was observed a few times. The chain combines TRBV15 with TRBJ2-5, with 14 bases fitting TRBD2. The junction had 2 bases not matched to a gene; V was cut back by 10 bases and J by 1 base. The germline gives CDR1 LNHNV, CDR2 YYDKDF (reference sequence). The CDR3 is made up of 14 amino acids. The CDR3 bases are TGTGCCAGCGGACTAGCGGGGGGCCAAGAGACCCAGTACTTC. Amino acid sequence: CASGLAGGQETQYF.